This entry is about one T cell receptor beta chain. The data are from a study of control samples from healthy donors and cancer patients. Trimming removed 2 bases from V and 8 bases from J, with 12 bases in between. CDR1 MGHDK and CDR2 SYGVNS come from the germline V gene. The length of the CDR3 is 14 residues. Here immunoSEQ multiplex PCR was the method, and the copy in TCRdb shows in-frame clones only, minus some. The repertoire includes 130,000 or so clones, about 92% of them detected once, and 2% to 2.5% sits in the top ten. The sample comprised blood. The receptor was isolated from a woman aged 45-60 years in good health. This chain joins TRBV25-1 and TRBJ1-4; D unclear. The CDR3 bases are TGTGCCAGCAGTGAAACGTTATCGAACGAAAAACTGTTTTTT. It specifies CASSETLSNEKLFF.